This T cell receptor (beta chain) originates from a study of technical replicates of blood from four donors. Assay: immunoSEQ multiplex PCR; the TCRdb copy retains only in-frame clones and omits some. The repertoire holds 60,000 to 85,000 clones, just under 97% seen once, with 0.2% to 0.25% in the top ten. The source is a human donor in good health. The sample taken for sequencing was T cells isolated from PBMCs.

In nucleotides, the CDR3 is TGTGCCAGCTCACCAGGTTTAGTCCGACAGGGAGGTTTCTACGAGCAGTACTTC. It encodes CASSPGLVRQGGFYEQYF. This chain joins TRBV18 and TRBJ2-7; perhaps TRBD1 as D (7 bases). V was pared by 2 bases and J by 3 bases, with 23 bases between. This CDR3 is 18 amino acids long. Germline lookup yields CDR1 KGHSH and CDR2 LQKENI.